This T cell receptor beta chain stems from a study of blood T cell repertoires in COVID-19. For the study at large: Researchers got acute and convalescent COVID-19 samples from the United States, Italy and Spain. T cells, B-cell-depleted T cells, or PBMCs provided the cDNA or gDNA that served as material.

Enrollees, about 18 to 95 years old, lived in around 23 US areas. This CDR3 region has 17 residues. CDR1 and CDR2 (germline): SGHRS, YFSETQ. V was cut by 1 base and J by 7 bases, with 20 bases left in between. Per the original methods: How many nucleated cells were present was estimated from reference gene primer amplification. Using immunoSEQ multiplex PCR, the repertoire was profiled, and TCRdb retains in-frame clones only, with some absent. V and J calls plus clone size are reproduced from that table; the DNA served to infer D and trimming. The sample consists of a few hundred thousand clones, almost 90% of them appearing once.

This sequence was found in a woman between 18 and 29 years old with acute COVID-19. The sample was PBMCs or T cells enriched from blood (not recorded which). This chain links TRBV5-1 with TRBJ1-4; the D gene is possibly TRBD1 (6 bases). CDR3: CASSLQGQGEVGEKLFF. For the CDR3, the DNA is TGCGCCAGCAGCTTGCAGGGGCAGGGAGAAGTGGGTGAAAAACTGTTTTTT.